This T cell receptor beta chain was captured in a study of T cell responses to AZD1222 COVID-19 vaccine. For the study at large: Recipients boosted at about 4 weeks or about 12 weeks are pooled.

TCRdb's copy holds only in-frame clones and misses some; the assay was immunoSEQ multiplex PCR. The sample lists approximately 79,000 clones; roughly 85% were seen once. Study-level results: Donors were mostly white British, more females; clonal diversity possibly underestimated. Researchers took repertoire samples only after the peak T cell response had come. Dominant CD4 TCR responses targeted spike regions 160-218 and 743-854.

Comments on this clone: The antigen is not known.

The CDR3 loop spans 17 amino acids. V lost 1 base, J lost 6 bases, and 12 bases stayed unmatched. In germline, CDR1 is SGHTA, CDR2 FQGNSA. J is TRBJ2-3 and V is TRBV7-2; TRBD1 agrees at 8 bases. The TCR comes from an adult in good health. The sample consisted of peripheral blood, taken on day 0 of AZD1222 vaccination. The CDR3 loop is CASSLEGRGLATDTQYF. As DNA, the CDR3 is TGTGCCAGCAGCTTAGAGGGCAGGGGGCTAGCGACGGATACGCAGTATTTT.